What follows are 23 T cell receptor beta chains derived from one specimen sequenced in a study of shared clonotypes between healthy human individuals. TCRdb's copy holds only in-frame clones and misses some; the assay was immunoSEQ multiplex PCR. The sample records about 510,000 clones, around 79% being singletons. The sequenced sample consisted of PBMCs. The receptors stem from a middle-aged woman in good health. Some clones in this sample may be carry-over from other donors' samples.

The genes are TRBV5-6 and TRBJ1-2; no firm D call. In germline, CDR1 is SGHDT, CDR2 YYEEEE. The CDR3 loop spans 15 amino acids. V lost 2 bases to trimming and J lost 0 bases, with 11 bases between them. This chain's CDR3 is CASSFRHPANYGYTF. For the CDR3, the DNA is TGTGCCAGCAGCTTCCGCCATCCCGCTAACTATGGCTACACCTTC.

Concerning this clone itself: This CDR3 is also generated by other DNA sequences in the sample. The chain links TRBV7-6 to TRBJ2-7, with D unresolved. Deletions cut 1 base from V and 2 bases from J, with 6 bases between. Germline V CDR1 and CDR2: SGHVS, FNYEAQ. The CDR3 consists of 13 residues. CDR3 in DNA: TGTGCCAGCAGCTTAGGCTCGGCCTACGAGCAGTACTTC. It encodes CASSLGSAYEQYF.

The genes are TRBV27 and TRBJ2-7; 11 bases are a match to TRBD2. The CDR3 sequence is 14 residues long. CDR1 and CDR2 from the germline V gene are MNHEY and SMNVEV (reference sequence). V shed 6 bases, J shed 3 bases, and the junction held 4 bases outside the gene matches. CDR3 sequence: CASRPSGRNYEQYF. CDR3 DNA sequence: TGTGCCAGCAGGCCTAGCGGGAGGAACTACGAGCAGTACTTC.

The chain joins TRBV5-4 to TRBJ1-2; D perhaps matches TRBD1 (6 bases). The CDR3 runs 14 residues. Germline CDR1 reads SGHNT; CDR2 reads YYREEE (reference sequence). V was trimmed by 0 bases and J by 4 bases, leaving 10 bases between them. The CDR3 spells CASSLAQGTYGYTF. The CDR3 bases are TGTGCCAGCAGCTTGGCACAGGGAACCTATGGCTACACCTTC.

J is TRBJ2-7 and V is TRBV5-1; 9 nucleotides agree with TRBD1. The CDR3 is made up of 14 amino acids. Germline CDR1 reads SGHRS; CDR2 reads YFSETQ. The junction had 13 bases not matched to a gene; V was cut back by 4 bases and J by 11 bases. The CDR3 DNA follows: TGCGCCAGCAGCCGAACCGGGACAGGGTATAAGGAGTACTTC. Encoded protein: CASSRTGTGYKEYF. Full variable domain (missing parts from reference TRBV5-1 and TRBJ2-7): KAGVTQTPRYLIKTRGQQVTLSCSPISGHRSVSWYQQTPGQGLQFLFEYFSETQRNKGNFPGRFSGRQFSNSRSEMNVSTLELGDSALYLCASSRTGTGYKEYFGPGTRLTVT.

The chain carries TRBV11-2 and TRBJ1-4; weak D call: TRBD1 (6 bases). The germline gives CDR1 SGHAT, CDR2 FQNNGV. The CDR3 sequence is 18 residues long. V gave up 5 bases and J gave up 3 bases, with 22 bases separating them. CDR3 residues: CASSPIKTPRGSNEKLFF. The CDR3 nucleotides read TGTGCCAGCAGCCCCATCAAGACCCCCAGGGGTTCTAATGAAAAACTGTTTTTT.

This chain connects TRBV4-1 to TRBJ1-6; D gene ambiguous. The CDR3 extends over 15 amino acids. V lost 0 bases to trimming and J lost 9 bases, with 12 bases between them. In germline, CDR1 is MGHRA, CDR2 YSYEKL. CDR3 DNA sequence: TGCGCCAGCAGCCAAGATCAGGCCGGCGCTTCACCCCTCCACTTT. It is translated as CASSQDQAGASPLHF.

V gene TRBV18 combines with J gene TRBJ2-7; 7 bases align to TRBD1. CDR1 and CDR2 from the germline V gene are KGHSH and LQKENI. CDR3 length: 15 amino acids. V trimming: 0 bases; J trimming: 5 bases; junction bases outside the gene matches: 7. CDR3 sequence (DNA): TGTGCCAGCTCACCACCGGGACAGAGACCAGACGAGCAGTACTTC. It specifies CASSPPGQRPDEQYF.

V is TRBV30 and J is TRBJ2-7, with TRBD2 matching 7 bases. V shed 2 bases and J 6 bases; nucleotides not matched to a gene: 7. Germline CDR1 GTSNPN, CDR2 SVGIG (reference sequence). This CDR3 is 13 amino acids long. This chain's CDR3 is CAWSYGRSGEQYF. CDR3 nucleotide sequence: TGTGCCTGGAGTTACGGGAGGTCCGGCGAGCAGTACTTC.

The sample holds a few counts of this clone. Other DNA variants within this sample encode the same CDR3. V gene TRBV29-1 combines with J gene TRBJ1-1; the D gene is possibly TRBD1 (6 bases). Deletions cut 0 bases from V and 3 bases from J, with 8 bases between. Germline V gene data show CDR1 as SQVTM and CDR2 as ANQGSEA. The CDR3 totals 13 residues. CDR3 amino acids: CSVEEGGDTEAFF. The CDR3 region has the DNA TGCAGCGTTGAAGAAGGGGGGGACACTGAAGCTTTCTTT.

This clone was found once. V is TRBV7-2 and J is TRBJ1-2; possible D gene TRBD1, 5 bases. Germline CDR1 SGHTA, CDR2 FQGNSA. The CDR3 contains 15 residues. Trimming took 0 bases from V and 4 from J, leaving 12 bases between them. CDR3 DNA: TGTGCCAGCAGCTTAGCGCGGGGGGGAGCCTATGGCTACACCTTC. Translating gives CASSLARGGAYGYTF.

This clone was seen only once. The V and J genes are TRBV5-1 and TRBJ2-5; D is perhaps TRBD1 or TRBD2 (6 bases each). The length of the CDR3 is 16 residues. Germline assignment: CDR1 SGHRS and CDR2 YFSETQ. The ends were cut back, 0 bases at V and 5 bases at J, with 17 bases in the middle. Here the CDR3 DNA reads TGCGCCAGCAGCTTGGTTTGGCGGGAAGGGGGGGAGACCCAGTACTTC. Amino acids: CASSLVWREGGETQYF.

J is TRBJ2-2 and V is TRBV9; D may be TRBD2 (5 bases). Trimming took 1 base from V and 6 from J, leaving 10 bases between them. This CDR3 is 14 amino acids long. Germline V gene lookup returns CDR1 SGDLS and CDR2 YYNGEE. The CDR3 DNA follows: TGTGCCAGCAGCGTATTGTCTAGCTCCGGGGAGCTGTTTTTT. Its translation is CASSVLSSSGELFF.

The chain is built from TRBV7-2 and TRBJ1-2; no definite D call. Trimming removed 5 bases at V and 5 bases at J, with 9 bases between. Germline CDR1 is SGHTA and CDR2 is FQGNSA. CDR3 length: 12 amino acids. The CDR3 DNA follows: TGTGCCAGCAGCCCCTATCAGTATGGCTACACCTTC. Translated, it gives CASSPYQYGYTF.

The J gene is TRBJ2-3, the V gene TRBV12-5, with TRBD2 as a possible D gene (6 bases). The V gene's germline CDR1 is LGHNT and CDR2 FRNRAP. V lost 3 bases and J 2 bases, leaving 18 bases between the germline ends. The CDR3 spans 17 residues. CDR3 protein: CASGLSRGLPSTDTQYF. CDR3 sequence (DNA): TGTGCTAGTGGTTTATCCCGGGGACTCCCCTCCACAGATACGCAGTATTTT. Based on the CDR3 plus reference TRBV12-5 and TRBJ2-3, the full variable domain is DARVTQTPRHKVTEMGQEVTMRCQPILGHNTVFWYRQTMMQGLELLAYFRNRAPLDDSGMPKDRFSAEMPDATLATLKIQPSEPRDSAVYFCASGLSRGLPSTDTQYFGPGTRLTVL.

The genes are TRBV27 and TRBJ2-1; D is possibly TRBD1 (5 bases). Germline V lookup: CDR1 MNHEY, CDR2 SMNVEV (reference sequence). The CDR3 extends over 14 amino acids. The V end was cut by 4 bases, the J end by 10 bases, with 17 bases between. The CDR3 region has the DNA TGTGCCAGCAGTTCCCACAGGAGCCAGCCGGAGCAGTTCTTC. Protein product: CASSSHRSQPEQFF.

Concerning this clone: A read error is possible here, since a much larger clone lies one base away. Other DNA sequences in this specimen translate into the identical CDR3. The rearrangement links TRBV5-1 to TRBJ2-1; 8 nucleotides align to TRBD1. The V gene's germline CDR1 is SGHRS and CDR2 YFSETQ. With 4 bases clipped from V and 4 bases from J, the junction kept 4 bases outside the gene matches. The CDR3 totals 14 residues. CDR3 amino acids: CASSPGQGYNEQFF. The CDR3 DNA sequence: TGCGCCAGCAGCCCCGGACAGGGTTACAATGAGCAGTTCTTC.

The CDR3 region is CASSPDPGAAGAGTDTQYF. The DNA for the CDR3 is TGTGCCAGCAGCCCGGACCCGGGGGCAGCGGGAGCGGGCACAGATACGCAGTATTTT. The chain employs TRBV7-3 and TRBJ2-3; the match to TRBD2 covers 8 bases. CDR3 length: 19 residues. Trimming at V came to 5 bases and at J to 1 base, leaving 17 bases not matched to a gene. Per the germline V gene, CDR1 is SGHTA and CDR2 is FQGTGA.

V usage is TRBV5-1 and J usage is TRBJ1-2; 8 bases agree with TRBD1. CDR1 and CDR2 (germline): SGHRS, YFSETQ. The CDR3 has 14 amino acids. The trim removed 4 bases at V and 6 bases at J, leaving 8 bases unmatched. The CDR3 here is CASSEDRGRNGYTF. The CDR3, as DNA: TGCGCCAGCAGCGAAGACAGGGGACGGAATGGCTACACCTTC. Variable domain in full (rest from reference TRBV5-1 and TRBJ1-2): KAGVTQTPRYLIKTRGQQVTLSCSPISGHRSVSWYQQTPGQGLQFLFEYFSETQRNKGNFPGRFSGRQFSNSRSEMNVSTLELGDSALYLCASSEDRGRNGYTFGSGTRLTVV.

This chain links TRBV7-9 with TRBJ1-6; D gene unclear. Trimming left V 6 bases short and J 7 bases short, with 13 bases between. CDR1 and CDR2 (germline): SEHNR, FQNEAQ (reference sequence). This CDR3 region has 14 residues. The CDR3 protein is CASSLNGENSPLHF. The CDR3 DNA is TGTGCCAGCAGTCTAAATGGGGAAAATTCACCCCTCCACTTT.

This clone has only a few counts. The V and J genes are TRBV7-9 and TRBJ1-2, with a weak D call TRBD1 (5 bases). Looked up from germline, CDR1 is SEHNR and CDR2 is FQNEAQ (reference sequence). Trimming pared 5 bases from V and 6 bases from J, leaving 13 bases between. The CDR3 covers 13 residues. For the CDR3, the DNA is TGTGCCAGCAGCCCATACGGGGGGGATGGCTACACCTTC. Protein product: CASSPYGGDGYTF.

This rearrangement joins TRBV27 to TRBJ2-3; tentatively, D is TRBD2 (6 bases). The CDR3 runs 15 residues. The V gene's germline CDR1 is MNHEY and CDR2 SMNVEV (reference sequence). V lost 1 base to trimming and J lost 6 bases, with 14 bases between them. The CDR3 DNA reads TGTGCCAGCAGTTTATTGGTTTCTGGGGGGGATACGCAGTATTTT. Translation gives CASSLLVSGGDTQYF.

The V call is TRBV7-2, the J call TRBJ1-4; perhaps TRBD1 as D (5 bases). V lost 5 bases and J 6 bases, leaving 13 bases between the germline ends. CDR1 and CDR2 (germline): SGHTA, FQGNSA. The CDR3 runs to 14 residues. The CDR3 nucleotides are TGTGCCAGCAGCCCGGGGGGGACCGATGAAAAACTGTTTTTT. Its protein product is CASSPGGTDEKLFF.